This T cell receptor (beta chain) was observed in a study of T cell repertoires and HLA-DP antigens listed by TCRdb under 2018. Some background on the complete study: The study used an in vitro model of CD4+ T cell alloreactivity in which transduced HeLa cells presented allogeneic HLA-DP. One alloantigen differed from self by one peptide-binding groove amino acid, whereas the other differed by ten, modelling structurally similar versus dissimilar alloantigens. An average DNA input of roughly 200 ng was used for sorted CD137+CD4+ samples, compared with roughly 1.2 ug for pre-culture CD4+ samples. Of the three donors, two were male and one was female, and their ages ranged from the 18-to-29 age band up to the 60-to-69 age band. The full study reports these points: The study was limited by having just a few donors, by relying on a non-physiological HeLa antigen-presenting system, and by using total CD4+ cells as responders. Clones undetected before culture had an average cumulative frequency of 36.3% against one allele and 50.6% against the other. Clonality of sorted CD137+ cells was similar against both alloantigens (approximately 0.39) and much higher than in pre-culture samples (roughly 0.04). Separate analysis of naive and memory CD4+ repertoires was not performed.

V lost 0 bases and J lost 3 bases, and the count of bases not matched to a germline gene is 2. Its CDR3 holds 15 amino acids, cysteine through phenylalanine. Only CDR3 DNA remains: 45 bases, in frame from the first base. In the germline V gene (reference sequence), CDR1 corresponds to LNHDA and CDR2 to SQIVND. Worth noting for this clone: Its target antigen remains unknown. Qualities for individual bases were not recorded, and no much larger clone is one base off.

Untouched CD4+ T cells were isolated from Ficoll-separated PBMC by magnetic bead negative selection, reaching an average purity of around 98%. Using magnetic beads, untouched CD4+ T cells were isolated from Ficoll-separated PBMC at around 98% purity, with only negligible CD8+ contamination. Donors were a few healthy blood donors whose buffy coats supplied peripheral blood mononuclear cells. Each of the three donors was CMV seronegative. The DNeasy Blood & Tissue Kit was used for extraction of genomic DNA. Genomic DNA from sorted CD137+CD4+ cells and from pre-culture CD4+ baseline samples of each subject was subjected to TCRB sequencing. TCRB CDR3 regions were amplified with the immunoSEQ multiplex PCR using forward primers for 54 TRBV segments and reverse primers for 13 TRBJ segments. Pre-culture CD4+ samples were sequenced at deep resolution, targeting approximately 200,000 T cell genomes. Amplicons were sequenced on an Illumina HiSeq System, producing 87 bp reads covering the CDR3. The study's processing was this. Correction for PCR and sequencing errors was applied to reads, and CDR3 regions were defined through alignment to IMGT reference sequences. Synthetic template pools were used to estimate template counts and unique rearrangement counts. Clonality was computed as 1 minus Pielou's evenness. The Daley-Smith estimator was used to estimate richness. Morisita's index was used to measure repertoire overlap. Clones found in cultured samples but undetected in the pre-culture repertoire of the corresponding donor were defined as low-abundance clones. The table comes from immuneACCESS by way of TCRdb, which keeps in-frame sequences with V and J called. Part of the clones is missing from these tables; in studies checked, under half for an unresolved V gene and the rest for unknown reasons. V, J and clone size derive from that table, while D and trimming were established from the DNA sequence. The sample table shows about 73,000 clones, and around 80% are seen once. The ten largest account for 1.6% of the sample.

What was sequenced was CD4+ T cells from PBMCs. This TCR derives from a man aged 60 to 75 in good health and CMV-seronegative. Recombination joined TRBV19 with TRBJ2-3, and 8 junctional nucleotides match TRBD2. The CDR3 reads as follows: CASSIEGLGTDTQYF. The sequenced DNA: TGTGCCAGTAGTATAGAGGGACTAGGGACAGATACGCAGTATTTT.